This TCR beta chain was documented in a study of OX40 agonist ivuxolimab in advanced cancers. V lost 2 bases, J lost 8 bases, and 13 bases lay in between. The CDR3 spans 14 residues. The germline CDR1 and CDR2 sequences are SGHTA and FQGTGA. TCRdb's copy holds only in-frame clones and misses some; the assay was immunoSEQ multiplex PCR. The profile shows about 89,000 clones, more than 85% of them singletons. Concerning this clone itself: Its antigen remains unidentified.

Points from the study as a whole: Expanded clones tended on average to be more numerous among CD8+ T cells than CD4+.

The chain has TRBV7-3 and TRBJ1-3, with D unresolved. The receptor was isolated from an adult with an advanced solid tumor such as melanoma, head and neck, liver or kidney cancer. Source: CD4+ or CD8+ T cells sorted from blood, taken in a trial of the OX40 agonist ivuxolimab. The CDR3 loop reads CASSLRGGGDTIYF. The CDR3 DNA follows: TGTGCCAGCAGCTTACGGGGAGGCGGCGACACCATATATTTT.